The T cell receptor beta chain described here comes from a study of T cell repertoires in cytomegalovirus infection. At the level of the study: HLA-C-restricted CMV epitopes, recently identified, and well-studied HLA-B-restricted ones were used by the study. Matching HLA type, along with CMV infection, was indicated by public TCR beta signatures. Study observations and caveats: Using cumulative public TCR beta family frequency, the authors identified those who carried CMV together with the relevant HLA. CMV-specific HLA-C-restricted TCR beta clonotypes dominated the ex vivo response.

Between the trimmed V and J ends, which lost 4 bases and 8 bases, there was a span of 14 bases. CDR3 size: 12 residues. Germline V gene lookup returns CDR1 GTSNPN and CDR2 SVGIG (reference sequence). About this clonotype: Its antigen remains unknown.

MiXCR was run by TCRdb on the reads, yielding one entry per CDR3 protein. Of about 500,000 distinct CDR3 sequences listed, about 33% were seen once; the top ten hold about a sixth. The clonotype was recovered from a human donor in good health (CMV status not recorded). Some clones in this sample may be carry-over from other donors' samples. The sample consisted of cultured PBMCs, taken from culture after CMV antigen stimulation. This chain joins TRBV30 and TRBJ1-2; TRBD1 might be the D (6 bases). CDR3 bases: TGTGCCTGGACTCCTACAGGGATCGGCTACACCTTC. Its translation: CAWTPTGIGYTF.